Below are 26 T cell receptor beta chains sequenced from a single sample in a study of blood T cell repertoires in COVID-19. Generated by immunoSEQ multiplex PCR, the TCRdb table keeps only in-frame clones and is missing some. The sample has about 170,000 clones, approximately 87% seen once. Sequenced: PBMCs or T cells enriched from blood (not recorded which). The receptors come from a woman aged 50 to 60 who had recovered from COVID-19.

V is TRBV9 and J is TRBJ2-3; a possible D gene is TRBD1 (5 bases). Deletions cut 4 bases from V and 5 bases from J, with 20 bases between. Germline-derived CDR1 and CDR2 are SGDLS and YYNGEE. This CDR3 is 16 amino acids long. Written as DNA, the CDR3 is TGTGCCAGCAGCTCCCAAGTCCAGGGTTACCGAGATACGCAGTATTTT. Its translation: CASSSQVQGYRDTQYF.

This clone was seen once. The V gene is TRBV10-1, the J gene TRBJ1-1; D possibly corresponds to TRBD1 (5 bases). The V gene lost 6 bases and the J gene lost 9 bases, with 23 bases spanning the gap. The CDR3 is made up of 15 amino acids. Germline V gene lookup returns CDR1 WNHNN and CDR2 SYGVQD (reference sequence). DNA of the CDR3: TGCGCCAGCAGAACAGGAAATACGACCCCTAGGCAAGCTTTCTTT. This translates into CASRTGNTTPRQAFF.

The CDR3 DNA reads TGTGCCAGCAGCTCCCGGCAACGTAGACAGGGGGATCGTTTCGGCCAGCATTTT. As protein: CASSSRQRRQGDRFGQHF. The chain combines TRBV7-8 with TRBJ1-5, with TRBD1 matching over 9 bases. The CDR3 extends over 18 amino acids. Germline V gene lookup returns CDR1 SGHVS and CDR2 FQNEAQ. V was clipped by 4 bases and J by 12 bases; unmatched bases: 22.

CDR3 DNA: TGTGCCTGGAGCTGGCTTATCCCCACTGAAGCTTTCTTT. It encodes CAWSWLIPTEAFF. The rearrangement joins TRBV30 to TRBJ1-1, with D unclear. The CDR3 spans 13 residues. V was clipped by 3 bases and J by 4 bases, with 12 bases between them. Germline CDR1 and CDR2: GTSNPN and SVGIG (reference sequence).

V is TRBV7-2 and J is TRBJ1-6; TRBD1 aligns across 7 bases. Losses at the gene ends were 7 bases for V and 10 bases for J; bases not matched to a gene: 16. Germline V gene data show CDR1 as SGHTA and CDR2 as FQGNSA. CDR3 size: 16 residues. CDR3 in DNA: TGTGCCAGCACCACGAGTCCCGGGACAGTATGGTCACCCCTCCACTTT. Translated, it gives CASTTSPGTVWSPLHF.

The J gene is TRBJ1-1, the V gene TRBV5-8; 8 bases are shared with TRBD1. Germline V gene sequence: CDR1 SGHTS, CDR2 YDEGEE. The CDR3 loop spans 16 amino acids. The junction had 6 bases not matched to a gene; V was cut back by 2 bases and J by 0 bases. CDR3: CASSLRQGWLNTEAFF. CDR3 in DNA: TGTGCCAGCAGCTTACGACAGGGGTGGTTGAACACTGAAGCTTTCTTT. Variable domain in full (rest from reference TRBV5-8 and TRBJ1-1): EAGVTQSPTHLIKTRGQQATLRCSPISGHTSVYWYQQALGLGLQFLLWYDEGEERNRGNFPPRFSGRQFPNYSSELNVNALELEDSALYLCASSLRQGWLNTEAFFGQGTRLTVV.

The sample holds a few counts of this clone. The chain joins TRBV5-5 to TRBJ1-2; TRBD1 aligns across 7 bases. The CDR3 length is 15 residues. In germline, CDR1 is SGHKS, CDR2 YYEKEE (reference sequence). The J segment lost 11 bases and the V segment lost 4 bases, leaving 17 bases of the junction unmatched. The CDR3 DNA follows: TGTGCCAGCAGCCCCAAGACAGGGACTGTTGCTTTATACACCTTC. It encodes CASSPKTGTVALYTF.

In regard to this clone: A much larger clone sits a single nucleotide away, making a read error possible. V gene TRBV7-9 combines with J gene TRBJ2-7, with D tentatively TRBD1 (5 bases). The CDR3 extends over 14 amino acids. V dropped 4 bases and J dropped 0 bases, with 10 bases sitting between them. Germline CDR1 and CDR2: SEHNR and FQNEAQ (reference sequence). The CDR3 region has the DNA TGTGCCAGCAGCTCACAGGTTAGCTCCTACGAGCAGTACGTC. Translation: CASSSQVSSYEQYV.

J is TRBJ1-1 and V is TRBV7-8; 9 bases line up with TRBD1. V was pared by 8 bases and J by 5 bases, with 6 bases of the junction left unmatched. Germline V gives CDR1 SGHVS, CDR2 FQNEAQ. The CDR3 runs to 13 residues. The CDR3 spells CASLGQGGTEAFF. The CDR3 DNA sequence: TGTGCCAGCTTGGGACAGGGAGGAACTGAAGCTTTCTTT.

The chain has TRBV27 and TRBJ1-5, with D unclear. Trimming removed 4 bases at V and 0 bases at J, with 10 bases between. Germline CDR1 and CDR2: MNHEY and SMNVEV (reference sequence). CDR3 length equals 15 residues. The CDR3, as DNA: TGTGCCAGCAGTTATAAGCCTTATAGCAATCAGCCCCAGCATTTT. As protein: CASSYKPYSNQPQHF.

The chain is built from TRBV6-4 and TRBJ2-1; TRBD2 is a possible D gene (5 bases). V lost 7 bases and J lost 5, with 9 bases in between. The CDR3 covers 12 residues. Looked up from germline, CDR1 is MRHNA and CDR2 is SNTAGT. The CDR3 loop is CASNGNNNEQFF. The CDR3 nucleotides read TGTGCCAGCAACGGGAATAACAATGAGCAGTTCTTC.

J is TRBJ2-1 and V is TRBV9; D might be TRBD1 (6 bases). V was pared by 3 bases and J by 2 bases, with 9 bases between. CDR1 and CDR2 (germline): SGDLS, YYNGEE. This CDR3 is 14 amino acids long. In DNA, the CDR3 is TGTGCCAGCAGCGCGGACAGCACCTACAATGAGCAGTTCTTC. It specifies CASSADSTYNEQFF.

The sample holds one count of this clone. The chain carries TRBV5-5 and TRBJ2-1; D not resolved. Germline CDR1 reads SGHKS; CDR2 reads YYEKEE (reference sequence). The CDR3 covers 15 residues. V lost 0 bases, J lost 9 bases, and 16 bases lay in between. The CDR3 DNA follows: TGTGCCAGCAGCTTGGACAGACCTGTGTTGTTTGAGCAGTTCTTC. Amino acid sequence: CASSLDRPVLFEQFF.

This clone occurred a few times. V and J are TRBV4-1 and TRBJ1-4; TRBD1 is a possible D gene (5 bases). This CDR3 region has 16 residues. Germline values: CDR1 MGHRA, CDR2 YSYEKL. Trimming took 10 bases from V and 0 from J, leaving 18 bases between them. The chain's CDR3 is CATSPTADATNEKLFF. The DNA of the CDR3 is TGCGCCACCTCACCGACAGCCGACGCAACTAATGAAAAACTGTTTTTT.

The genes are TRBV20-1 and TRBJ1-2; 7 nucleotides align to TRBD1. The germline V gene has CDR1 DFQATT and CDR2 SNEGSKA (reference sequence). CDR3 length: 12 residues. J gave up 5 bases and V 3 bases, and 3 bases lay outside the gene matches. The CDR3 sequence is CSASGTAYGYTF. As DNA, the CDR3 is TGCAGTGCTAGTGGGACAGCTTATGGCTACACCTTC.

This sequence joins TRBV6-1 and TRBJ2-7; 7 bases are a match to TRBD1. The CDR3 spans 14 residues. Germline trimming cut 2 bases from V and 4 bases from J; bases unmatched to any gene: 5. Germline V gene lookup returns CDR1 MNHNS and CDR2 SASEGT. The CDR3 region has the DNA TGTGCCAGCAGTGAAAATTTCAGGGGGTACGAGCAGTACGTC. Its translation: CASSENFRGYEQYV.

This sequence joins TRBV5-4 and TRBJ1-2; D is possibly TRBD1 (5 bases). CDR3 size: 14 residues. Deletions cut 1 base from V and 0 bases from J, with 7 bases between. Looked up from germline, CDR1 is SGHNT and CDR2 is YYREEE (reference sequence). CDR3 nucleotide sequence: TGTGCCAGCAGCTTGAGGGGAACTAACTATGGCTACACCTTC. It specifies CASSLRGTNYGYTF. Combining the CDR3 with reference TRBV5-4 and TRBJ1-2 gives the whole variable domain ETGVTQSPTHLIKTRGQQVTLRCSSQSGHNTVSWYQQALGQGPQFIFQYYREEENGRGNFPPRFSGLQFPNYSSELNVNALELDDSALYLCASSLRGTNYGYTFGSGTRLTVV.

The gene calls are TRBV12-3 or TRBV12-4 and TRBJ2-1; D may be TRBD2 (6 bases). The CDR3 spans 13 residues. V dropped 6 bases and J dropped 3 bases, with 9 bases sitting between them. CDR3 loop: CASRPGDYNEQFF. Written as DNA, the CDR3 is TGTGCCAGCAGGCCGGGGGACTACAATGAGCAGTTCTTC.

The rearrangement joins TRBV19 to TRBJ1-4, with a tentative D call TRBD1 (5 bases). The ends were cut back, 10 bases at V and 6 bases at J, with 18 bases in the middle. Germline loops: CDR1 LNHDA, CDR2 SQIVND (reference sequence). CDR3 length: 14 residues. The CDR3: CATGNSRIHEKLFF. In DNA, the CDR3 is TGTGCCACAGGGAACTCGCGTATCCATGAAAAACTGTTTTTT. Full variable domain (rest looked up from reference TRBV19 and TRBJ1-4): DGGITQSPKYLFRKEGQNVTLSCEQNLNHDAMYWYRQDPGQGLRLIYYSQIVNDFQKGDIAEGYSVSREKKESFPLTVTSAQKNPTAFYLCATGNSRIHEKLFFGSGTQLSVL.

The chain uses TRBV27 and TRBJ2-3; perhaps TRBD2 as D (6 bases). Looked up from germline, CDR1 is MNHEY and CDR2 is SMNVEV (reference sequence). Between the trimmed V and J ends, which lost 7 bases and 3 bases, there was a span of 14 bases. This CDR3 region has 14 residues. CDR3 sequence: CASTDGGLTDTQYF. The DNA of the CDR3 is TGTGCCAGCACCGACGGGGGTCTTACAGATACGCAGTATTTT.

The chain uses TRBV28 and TRBJ2-2, with 7 bases that match TRBD1. The CDR3 is made up of 16 amino acids. Germline V gene lookup returns CDR1 MDHEN and CDR2 SYDVKM. J was trimmed by 3 bases and V by 5 bases; bases with no gene match: 9. CDR3 amino acids: CASSPGNRGDTGELFF. The CDR3 DNA reads as TGTGCCAGCAGTCCCGGGAACAGGGGCGACACCGGGGAGCTGTTTTTT.

The chain uses TRBV5-1 and TRBJ2-3, with 8 bases fitting TRBD2. The J segment lost 1 base and the V segment lost 4 bases, leaving 8 bases of the junction unmatched. CDR1 is SGHRS, CDR2 YFSETQ, per germline. This CDR3 is built from 16 residues. DNA of the CDR3: TGCGCCAGCAGCAGCGGAAGAGCGGGGGGCACAGATACGCAGTATTTT. Its translation: CASSSGRAGGTDTQYF.

V usage is TRBV11-3 and J usage is TRBJ1-1; D unclear. Germline V gene data show CDR1 as SGHNT and CDR2 as YENEEA. The CDR3 covers 15 residues. The V end was cut by 5 bases, the J end by 3 bases, with 16 bases between. The CDR3 nucleotides read TGTGCCAGCAGCCACTGGTGGGAGGGCGACACTGAAGCTTTCTTT. Translated, it gives CASSHWWEGDTEAFF.

This chain links TRBV5-5 with TRBJ2-3, with 8 bases matching TRBD2. Trimming cost V 4 bases and J 5 bases; bases outside gene matches: 3. Per the germline V gene, CDR1 is SGHKS and CDR2 is YYEKEE (reference sequence). The CDR3 runs to 13 residues. This chain's CDR3 is CASSPGGGDTQYF. The DNA of the CDR3 is TGTGCCAGCAGCCCGGGAGGGGGAGATACGCAGTATTTT.

The chain combines TRBV4-2 with TRBJ2-1; D perhaps matches TRBD2 (6 bases). The CDR3 length is 15 residues. Germline assignment: CDR1 LGHNA and CDR2 YNFKEQ. V shed 4 bases and J shed 7 bases, with 17 bases lying between them. Written as DNA, the CDR3 is TGTGCCAGCAGCCCGGCGGGGCCCCTTAGGAATGAGCAGTTCTTC. Protein sequence: CASSPAGPLRNEQFF.

The chain couples TRBV6-5 to TRBJ2-7, with unresolved D. The CDR3 extends over 14 amino acids. Germline values: CDR1 MNHEY, CDR2 SVGAGI. V was shortened by 3 bases and J by 2 bases, with 11 bases between the two germline ends. Written as DNA, the CDR3 is TGTGCCAGCAGTTATTCGTCCAGGACCTACGAGCAGTACGTC. Protein sequence: CASSYSSRTYEQYV.